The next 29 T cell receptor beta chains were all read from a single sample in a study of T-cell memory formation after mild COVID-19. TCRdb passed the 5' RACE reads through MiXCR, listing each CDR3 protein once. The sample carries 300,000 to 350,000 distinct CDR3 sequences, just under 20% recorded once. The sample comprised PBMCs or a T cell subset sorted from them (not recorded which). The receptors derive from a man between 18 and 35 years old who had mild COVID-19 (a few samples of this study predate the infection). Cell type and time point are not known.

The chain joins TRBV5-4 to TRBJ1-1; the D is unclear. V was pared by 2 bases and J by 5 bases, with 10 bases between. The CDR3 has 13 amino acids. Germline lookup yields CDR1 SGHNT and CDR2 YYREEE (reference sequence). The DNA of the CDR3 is TGTGCCAGCAGCTTACCCAGCCAGACTGAAGCTTTCTTT. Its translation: CASSLPSQTEAFF. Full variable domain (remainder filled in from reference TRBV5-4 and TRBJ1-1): ETGVTQSPTHLIKTRGQQVTLRCSSQSGHNTVSWYQQALGQGPQFIFQYYREEENGRGNFPPRFSGLQFPNYSSELNVNALELDDSALYLCASSLPSQTEAFFGQGTRLTVV.

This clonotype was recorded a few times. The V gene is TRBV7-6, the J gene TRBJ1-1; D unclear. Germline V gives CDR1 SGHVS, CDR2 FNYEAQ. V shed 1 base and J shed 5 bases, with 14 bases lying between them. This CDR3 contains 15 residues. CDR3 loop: CASSLESAGVTEAFF. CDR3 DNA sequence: TGTGCCAGCAGCTTAGAGTCGGCTGGAGTTACTGAAGCTTTCTTT.

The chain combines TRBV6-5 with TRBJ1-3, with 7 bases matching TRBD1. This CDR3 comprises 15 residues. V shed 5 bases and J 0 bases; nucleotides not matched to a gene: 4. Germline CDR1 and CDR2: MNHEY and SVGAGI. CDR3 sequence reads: CASSMGQFSGNTIYF. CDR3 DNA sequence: TGTGCCAGCAGTATGGGACAGTTCTCTGGAAACACCATATATTTT.

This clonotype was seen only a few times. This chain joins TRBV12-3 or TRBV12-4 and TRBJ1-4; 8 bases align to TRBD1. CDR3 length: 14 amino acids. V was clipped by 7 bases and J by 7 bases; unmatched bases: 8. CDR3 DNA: TGTGCCAGCACCCTGACAGGGGTTGGTGAAAAACTGTTTTTT. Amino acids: CASTLTGVGEKLFF.

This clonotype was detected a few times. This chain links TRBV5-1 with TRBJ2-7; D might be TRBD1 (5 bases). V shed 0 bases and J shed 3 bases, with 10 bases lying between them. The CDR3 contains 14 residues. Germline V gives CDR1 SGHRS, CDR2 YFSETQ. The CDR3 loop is CASSLVQGHYEQYF. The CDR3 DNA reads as TGCGCCAGCAGCTTGGTGCAGGGCCACTACGAGCAGTACTTC.

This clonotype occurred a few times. The CDR3 nucleotides are TGTGCCAGCAGTCCTGGGACAGGGGGCGGCTACGAGCAGTACGTC. It translates to CASSPGTGGGYEQYV. J is TRBJ2-7 and V is TRBV7-8, with TRBD1 matching 12 bases. V gave up 6 bases and J gave up 3 bases; unmatched junction bases: 6. This CDR3 is built from 15 residues. Germline V gene lookup returns CDR1 SGHVS and CDR2 FQNEAQ.

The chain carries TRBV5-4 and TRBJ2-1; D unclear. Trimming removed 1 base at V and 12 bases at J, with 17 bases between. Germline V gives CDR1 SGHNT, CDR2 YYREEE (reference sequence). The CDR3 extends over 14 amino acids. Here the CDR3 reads CASSLRSLRWTQFF. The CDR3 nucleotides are TGTGCCAGCAGCTTGAGATCCCTGAGGTGGACGCAGTTCTTC.

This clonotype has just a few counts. This chain's CDR3 is CASSPRGWGEDTQYF. CDR3 in DNA: TGTGCCAGCAGCCCCCGGGGGTGGGGAGAGGATACGCAGTATTTT. This chain uses TRBV14 with TRBJ2-3, with D possibly matching TRBD2 (6 bases). V lost 4 bases to trimming and J lost 6 bases, with 17 bases between them. Germline values: CDR1 SGHDN, CDR2 FVKESK. The CDR3 extends over 15 amino acids.

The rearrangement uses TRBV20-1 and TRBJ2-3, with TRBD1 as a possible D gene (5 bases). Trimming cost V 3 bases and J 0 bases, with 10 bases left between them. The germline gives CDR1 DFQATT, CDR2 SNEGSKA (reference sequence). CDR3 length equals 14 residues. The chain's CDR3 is CSARMGPSTDTQYF. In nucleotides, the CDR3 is TGCAGTGCTAGGATGGGGCCTAGCACAGATACGCAGTATTTT.

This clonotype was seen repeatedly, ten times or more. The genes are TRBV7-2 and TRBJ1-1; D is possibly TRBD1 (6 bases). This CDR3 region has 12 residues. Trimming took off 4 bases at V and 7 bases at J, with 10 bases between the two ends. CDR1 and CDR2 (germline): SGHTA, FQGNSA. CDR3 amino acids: CASSSTGNEAFF. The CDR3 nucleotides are TGTGCCAGCAGCTCTACAGGGAATGAAGCTTTCTTT. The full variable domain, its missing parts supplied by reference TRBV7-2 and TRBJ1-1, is GAGVSQSPSNKVTEKGKDVELRCDPISGHTALYWYRQSLGQGLEFLIYFQGNSAPDKSGLPSDRFSAERTGGSVSTLTIQRTQQEDSAVYLCASSSTGNEAFFGQGTRLTVV.

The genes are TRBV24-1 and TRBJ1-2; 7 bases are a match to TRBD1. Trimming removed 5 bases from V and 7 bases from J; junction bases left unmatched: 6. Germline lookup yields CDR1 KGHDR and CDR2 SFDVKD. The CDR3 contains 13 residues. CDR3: CATSVAQGIGYTF. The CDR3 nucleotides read TGTGCCACCAGTGTTGCACAGGGGATTGGCTACACCTTC.

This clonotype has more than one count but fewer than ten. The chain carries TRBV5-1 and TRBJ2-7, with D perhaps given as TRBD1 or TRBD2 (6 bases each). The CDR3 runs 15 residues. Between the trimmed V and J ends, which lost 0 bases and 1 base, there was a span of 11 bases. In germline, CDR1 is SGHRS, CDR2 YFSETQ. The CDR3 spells CASSLDPGASYEQYF. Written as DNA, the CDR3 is TGCGCCAGCAGCTTGGATCCGGGGGCGTCCTACGAGCAGTACTTC. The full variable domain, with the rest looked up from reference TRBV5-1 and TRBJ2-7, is KAGVTQTPRYLIKTRGQQVTLSCSPISGHRSVSWYQQTPGQGLQFLFEYFSETQRNKGNFPGRFSGRQFSNSRSEMNVSTLELGDSALYLCASSLDPGASYEQYFGPGTRLTVT.

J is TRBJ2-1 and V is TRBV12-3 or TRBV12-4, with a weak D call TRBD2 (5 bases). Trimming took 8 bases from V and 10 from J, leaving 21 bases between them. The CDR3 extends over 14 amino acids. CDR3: CASRPPGSGEEQFF. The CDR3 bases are TGTGCCAGCCGACCGCCGGGAAGCGGTGAAGAGCAGTTCTTC.

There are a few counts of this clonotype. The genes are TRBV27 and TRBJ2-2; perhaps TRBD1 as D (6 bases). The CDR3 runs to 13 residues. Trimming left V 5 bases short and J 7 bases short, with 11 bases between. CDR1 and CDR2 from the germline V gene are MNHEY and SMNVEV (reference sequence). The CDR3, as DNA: TGTGCCAGCAGTCTACAGGGTTACGGGGAGCTGTTTTTT. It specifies CASSLQGYGELFF.

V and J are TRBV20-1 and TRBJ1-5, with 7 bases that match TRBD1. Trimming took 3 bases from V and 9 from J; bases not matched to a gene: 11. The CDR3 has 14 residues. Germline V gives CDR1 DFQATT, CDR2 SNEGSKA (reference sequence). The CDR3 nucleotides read TGCAGTGCTAGCCGCACGACAGGGAGTGGGCCCCAGCATTTT. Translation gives CSASRTTGSGPQHF.

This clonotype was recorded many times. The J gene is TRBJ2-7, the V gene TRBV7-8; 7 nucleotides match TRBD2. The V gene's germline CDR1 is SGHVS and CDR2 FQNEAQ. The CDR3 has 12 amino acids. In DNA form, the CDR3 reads TGTGCCAGCAGCCTAGCGGCAAACGAGCAGTACGTC. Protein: CASSLAANEQYV.

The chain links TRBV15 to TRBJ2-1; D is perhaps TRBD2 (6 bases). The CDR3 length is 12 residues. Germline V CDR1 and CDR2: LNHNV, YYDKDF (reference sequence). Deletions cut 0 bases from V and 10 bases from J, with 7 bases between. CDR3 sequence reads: CATSRDAGEQFF. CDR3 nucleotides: TGTGCCACCAGCAGAGATGCGGGGGAGCAGTTCTTC.

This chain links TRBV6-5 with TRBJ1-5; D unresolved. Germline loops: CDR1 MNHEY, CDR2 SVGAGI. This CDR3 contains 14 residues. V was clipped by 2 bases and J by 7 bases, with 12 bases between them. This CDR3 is CASSYGRQGQPQHF. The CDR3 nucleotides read TGTGCCAGCAGTTACGGACGGCAAGGGCAGCCCCAGCATTTT.

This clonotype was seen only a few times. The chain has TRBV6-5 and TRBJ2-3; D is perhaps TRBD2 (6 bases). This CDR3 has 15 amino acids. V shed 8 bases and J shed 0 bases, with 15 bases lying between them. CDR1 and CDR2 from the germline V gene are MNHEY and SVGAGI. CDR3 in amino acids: CASLEGTPSTDTQYF. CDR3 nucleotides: TGTGCCAGCCTCGAAGGGACTCCCAGCACAGATACGCAGTATTTT.

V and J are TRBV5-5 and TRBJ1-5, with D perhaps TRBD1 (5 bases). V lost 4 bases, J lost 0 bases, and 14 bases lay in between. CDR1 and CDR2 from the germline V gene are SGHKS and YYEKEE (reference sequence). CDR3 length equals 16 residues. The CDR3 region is CASSPTGTDSNQPQHF. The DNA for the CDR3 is TGTGCCAGCAGCCCCACGGGGACGGATAGCAATCAGCCCCAGCATTTT. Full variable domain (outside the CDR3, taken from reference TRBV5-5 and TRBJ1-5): DAGVTQSPTHLIKTRGQQVTLRCSPISGHKSVSWYQQVLGQGPQFIFQYYEKEERGRGNFPDRFSARQFPNYSSELNVNALLLGDSALYLCASSPTGTDSNQPQHFGDGTRLSIL.

CDR3 bases: TGTGCCAGCGCCAGACAGGGGCAAGGCGAGCAGTACTTC. It is translated as CASARQGQGEQYF. The rearrangement joins TRBV7-2 to TRBJ2-7, with 8 bases fitting TRBD1. The CDR3 runs 13 residues. Trimming cost V 8 bases and J 6 bases; bases outside gene matches: 9. Looked up from germline, CDR1 is SGHTA and CDR2 is FQGNSA.

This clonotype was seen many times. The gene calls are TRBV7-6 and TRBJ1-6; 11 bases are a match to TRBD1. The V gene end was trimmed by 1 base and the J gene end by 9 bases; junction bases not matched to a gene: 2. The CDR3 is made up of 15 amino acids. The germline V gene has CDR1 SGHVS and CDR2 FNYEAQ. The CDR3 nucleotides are TGTGCCAGCAGCTTAGGAGGGACAGGGGGTTCACCCCTCCACTTT. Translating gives CASSLGGTGGSPLHF.

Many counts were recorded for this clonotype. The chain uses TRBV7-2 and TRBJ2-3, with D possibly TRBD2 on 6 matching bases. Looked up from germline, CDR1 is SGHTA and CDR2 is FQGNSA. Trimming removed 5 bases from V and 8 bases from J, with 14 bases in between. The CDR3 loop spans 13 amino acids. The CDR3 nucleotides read TGTGCCAGCAGCCGCAATGAGGGAGGTACGCAGTATTTT. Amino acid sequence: CASSRNEGGTQYF.

In nucleotides, the CDR3 is TGTGCCAGCAGCGTAGCTGGGTACAATGAGCAGTTCTTC. It codes for CASSVAGYNEQFF. The chain links TRBV9 to TRBJ2-1; D is uncertain. There are 13 residues in the CDR3. Germline assignment: CDR1 SGDLS and CDR2 YYNGEE. Trimming left V 0 bases short and J 4 bases short, with 5 bases between.

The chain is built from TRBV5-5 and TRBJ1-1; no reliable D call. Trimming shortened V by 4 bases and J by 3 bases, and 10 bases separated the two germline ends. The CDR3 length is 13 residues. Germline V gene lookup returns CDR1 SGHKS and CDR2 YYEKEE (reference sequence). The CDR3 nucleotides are TGTGCCAGCAGCCTTTCAGGTTACACTGAAGCTTTCTTT. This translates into CASSLSGYTEAFF. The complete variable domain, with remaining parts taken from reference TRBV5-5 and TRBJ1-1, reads DAGVTQSPTHLIKTRGQQVTLRCSPISGHKSVSWYQQVLGQGPQFIFQYYEKEERGRGNFPDRFSARQFPNYSSELNVNALLLGDSALYLCASSLSGYTEAFFGQGTRLTVV.

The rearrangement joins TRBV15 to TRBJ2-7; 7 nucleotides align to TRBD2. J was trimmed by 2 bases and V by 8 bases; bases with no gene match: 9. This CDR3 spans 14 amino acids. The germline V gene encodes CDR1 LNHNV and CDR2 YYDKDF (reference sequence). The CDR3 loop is CATYRGEGTYEQYF. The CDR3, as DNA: TGTGCCACCTACCGGGGGGAGGGGACCTACGAGCAGTACTTC.

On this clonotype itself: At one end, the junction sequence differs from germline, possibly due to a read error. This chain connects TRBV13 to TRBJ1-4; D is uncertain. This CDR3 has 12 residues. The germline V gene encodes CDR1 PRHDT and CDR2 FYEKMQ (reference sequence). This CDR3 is CASSLGPEKLFF. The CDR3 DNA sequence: TGTGCCAGCAGCCTAGGTCCTGAAAAACTGTTTTTT.

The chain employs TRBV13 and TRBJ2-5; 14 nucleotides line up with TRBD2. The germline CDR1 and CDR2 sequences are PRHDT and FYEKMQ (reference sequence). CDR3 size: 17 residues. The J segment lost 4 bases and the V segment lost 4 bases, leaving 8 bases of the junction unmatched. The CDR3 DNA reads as TGTGCCAGCAGCTCCCTGGCGGGGACTAGCGGGGGAGAGACCCAGTACTTC. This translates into CASSSLAGTSGGETQYF.

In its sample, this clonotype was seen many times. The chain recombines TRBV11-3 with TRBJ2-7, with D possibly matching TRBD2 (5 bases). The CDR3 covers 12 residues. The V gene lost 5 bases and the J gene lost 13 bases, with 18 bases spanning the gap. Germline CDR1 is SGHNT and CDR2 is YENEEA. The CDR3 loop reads CASSPYGGALYF. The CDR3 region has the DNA TGTGCCAGCAGCCCCTACGGAGGCGCGTTATACTTC.